This T cell receptor beta chain was found in a study of graft-versus-host responses after intestinal transplantation. Background on the study: Transplantation in recipients was multivisceral, liver-intestinal, or isolated intestinal. Recipients across the board were started on anti-thymocyte globulin induction, then kept on tacrolimus and steroids for about 3 years. Study-wide results and caveats: Those patients showing graft-donor T cell macrochimerism displayed high graft-versus-host to host-versus-graft clonal ratios in allografts. Some GvH clones appeared in ileal mucosa or blood before recipient bone marrow.

The assay was immunoSEQ multiplex PCR, and TCRdb's table has in-frame clones only and misses some. The sample has roughly 120,000 clones, 90% to 95% seen once; the top ten hold roughly 3%. With regard to this clone: The antigen is unknown. Other DNA sequences in this specimen translate into the identical CDR3.

The sequence derives from a human donor who received an intestinal transplant. The specimen was unstimulated CD8+ T cells sorted from spleen or lymph node cells, collected before intestinal transplant.

The CDR3 here is CASSLLTSGPTDTQYF. The CDR3 nucleotides are TGTGCCAGCAGTTTACTGACTAGCGGGCCCACAGATACGCAGTATTTT. The chain has TRBV2 and TRBJ2-3, with 10 positions matching TRBD2. With 5 bases clipped from V and 2 bases from J, the junction kept 7 bases outside the gene matches. Germline V gives CDR1 SNHLY, CDR2 FYNNEI. This CDR3 region has 16 residues.